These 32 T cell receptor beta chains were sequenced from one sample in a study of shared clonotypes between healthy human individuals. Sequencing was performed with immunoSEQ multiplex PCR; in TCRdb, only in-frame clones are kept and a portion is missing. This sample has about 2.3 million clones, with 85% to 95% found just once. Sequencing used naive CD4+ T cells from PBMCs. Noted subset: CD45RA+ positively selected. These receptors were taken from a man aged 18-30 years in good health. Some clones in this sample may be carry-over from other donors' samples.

The CDR3 sequence is CASSLIRPGESSYEQYF. The DNA of the CDR3 is TGTGCCAGCAGCTTAATCCGCCCGGGAGAATCCTCCTACGAGCAGTACTTC. J is TRBJ2-7 and V is TRBV7-6; D is perhaps TRBD2 (6 bases). The CDR3 has 17 residues. Germline assignment: CDR1 SGHVS and CDR2 FNYEAQ. Trimming stripped 2 bases from V and 0 bases from J, with 17 bases between.

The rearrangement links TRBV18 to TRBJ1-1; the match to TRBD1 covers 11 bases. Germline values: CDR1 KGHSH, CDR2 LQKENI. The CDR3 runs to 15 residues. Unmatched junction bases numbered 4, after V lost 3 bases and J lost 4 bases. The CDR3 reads CASSPLGQGGTEAFF. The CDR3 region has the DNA TGTGCCAGCTCACCCCTGGGACAGGGGGGCACTGAAGCTTTCTTT.

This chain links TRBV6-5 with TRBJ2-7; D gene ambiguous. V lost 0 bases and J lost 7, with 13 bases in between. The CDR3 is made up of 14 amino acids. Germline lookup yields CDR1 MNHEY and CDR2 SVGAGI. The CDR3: CASSYSRSSGEQYF. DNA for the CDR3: TGTGCCAGCAGTTACTCGAGGTCCTCTGGGGAGCAGTACTTC.

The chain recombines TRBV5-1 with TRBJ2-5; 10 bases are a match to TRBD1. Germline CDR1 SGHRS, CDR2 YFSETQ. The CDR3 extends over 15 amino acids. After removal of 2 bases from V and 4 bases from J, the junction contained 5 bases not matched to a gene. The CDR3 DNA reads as TGCGCCAGCAGCTTTAGACAGGGGGCTCCAGAGACCCAGTACTTC. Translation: CASSFRQGAPETQYF.

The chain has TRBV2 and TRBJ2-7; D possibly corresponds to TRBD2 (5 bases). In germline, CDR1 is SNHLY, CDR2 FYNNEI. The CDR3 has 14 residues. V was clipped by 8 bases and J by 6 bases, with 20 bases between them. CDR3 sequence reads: CASAREGTECEQYF. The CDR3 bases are TGTGCCAGCGCCCGAGAGGGAACGGAGTGCGAGCAGTACTTC.

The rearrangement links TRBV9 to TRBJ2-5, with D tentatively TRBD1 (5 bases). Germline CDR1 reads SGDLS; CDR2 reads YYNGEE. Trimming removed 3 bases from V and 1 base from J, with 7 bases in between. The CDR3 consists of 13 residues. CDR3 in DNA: TGTGCCAGCAGCGGGGGCACCCAAGAGACCCAGTACTTC. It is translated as CASSGGTQETQYF.

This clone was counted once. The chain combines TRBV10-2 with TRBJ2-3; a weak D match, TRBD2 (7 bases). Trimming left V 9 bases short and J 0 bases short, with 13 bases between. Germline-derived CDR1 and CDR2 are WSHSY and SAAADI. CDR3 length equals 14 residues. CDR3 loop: CASNRGASTDTQYF. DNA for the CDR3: TGCGCCAGTAACCGGGGGGCTAGCACAGATACGCAGTATTTT.

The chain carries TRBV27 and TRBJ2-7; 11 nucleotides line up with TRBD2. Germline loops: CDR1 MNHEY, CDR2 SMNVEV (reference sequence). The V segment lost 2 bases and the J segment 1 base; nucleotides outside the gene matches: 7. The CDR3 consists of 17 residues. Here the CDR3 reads CASSLKLAGVGSYEQYF. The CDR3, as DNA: TGTGCCAGCAGTTTAAAACTAGCGGGAGTGGGTTCCTACGAGCAGTACTTC.

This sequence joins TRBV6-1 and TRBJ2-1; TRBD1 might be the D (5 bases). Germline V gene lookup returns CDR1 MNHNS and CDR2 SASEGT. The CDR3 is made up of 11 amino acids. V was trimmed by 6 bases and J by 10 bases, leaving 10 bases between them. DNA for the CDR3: TGTGCCAGCAGCGGTAGGGGCGAGCAGTTCTTC. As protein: CASSGRGEQFF.

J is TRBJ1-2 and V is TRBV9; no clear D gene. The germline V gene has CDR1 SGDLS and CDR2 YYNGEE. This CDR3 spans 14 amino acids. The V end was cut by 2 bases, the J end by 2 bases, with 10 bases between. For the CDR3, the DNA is TGTGCCAGCAGCGTGGCTACATCGAACTATGGCTACACCTTC. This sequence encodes CASSVATSNYGYTF.

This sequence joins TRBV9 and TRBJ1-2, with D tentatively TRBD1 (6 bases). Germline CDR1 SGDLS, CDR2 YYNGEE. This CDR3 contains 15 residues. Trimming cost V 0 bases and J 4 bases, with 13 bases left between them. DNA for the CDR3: TGTGCCAGCAGCGTAGGTGTGGGAGGGGGCTATGGCTACACCTTC. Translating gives CASSVGVGGGYGYTF.

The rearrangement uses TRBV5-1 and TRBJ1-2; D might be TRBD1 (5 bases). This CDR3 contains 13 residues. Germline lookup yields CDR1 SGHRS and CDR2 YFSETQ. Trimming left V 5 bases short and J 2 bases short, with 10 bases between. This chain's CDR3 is CASRMDTNYGYTF. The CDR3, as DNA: TGCGCCAGCAGGATGGACACGAACTATGGCTACACCTTC.

The CDR3 DNA follows: TGTGCCACCAGCAGAGTGGGAAACAATCAGCCCCAGCATTTT. It is translated as CATSRVGNNQPQHF. This rearrangement joins TRBV15 to TRBJ1-5, with no clear D. There are 14 residues in the CDR3. V was pared by 1 base and J by 3 bases, with 7 bases between. Germline V gene data show CDR1 as LNHNV and CDR2 as YYDKDF (reference sequence).

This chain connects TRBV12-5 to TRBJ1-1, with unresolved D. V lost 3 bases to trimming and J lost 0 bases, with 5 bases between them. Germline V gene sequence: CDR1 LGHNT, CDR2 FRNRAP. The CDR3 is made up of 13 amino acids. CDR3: CASGFDLNTEAFF. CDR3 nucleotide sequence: TGTGCTAGTGGTTTTGACCTGAACACTGAAGCTTTCTTT.

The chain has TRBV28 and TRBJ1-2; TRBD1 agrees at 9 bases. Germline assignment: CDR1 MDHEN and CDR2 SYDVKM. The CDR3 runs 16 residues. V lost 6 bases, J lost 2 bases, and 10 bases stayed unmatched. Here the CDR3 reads CASSTGQGPGNYGYTF. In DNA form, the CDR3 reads TGTGCCAGCAGCACGGGACAGGGACCTGGCAACTATGGCTACACCTTC.

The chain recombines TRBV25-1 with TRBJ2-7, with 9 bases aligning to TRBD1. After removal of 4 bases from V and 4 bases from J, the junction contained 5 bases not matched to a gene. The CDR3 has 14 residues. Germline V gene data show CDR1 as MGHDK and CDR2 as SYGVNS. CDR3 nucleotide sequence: TGTGCCAGCAGTGCCCGGGACAGGGTTTACGAGCAGTACTTC. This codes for CASSARDRVYEQYF.

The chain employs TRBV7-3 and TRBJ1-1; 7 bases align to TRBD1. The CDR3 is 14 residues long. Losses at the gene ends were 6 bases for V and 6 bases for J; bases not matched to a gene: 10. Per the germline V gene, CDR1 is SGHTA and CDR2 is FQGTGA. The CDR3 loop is CASSLDRAPSEAFF. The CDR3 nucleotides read TGTGCCAGCAGTTTAGACAGGGCTCCCTCTGAAGCTTTCTTT.

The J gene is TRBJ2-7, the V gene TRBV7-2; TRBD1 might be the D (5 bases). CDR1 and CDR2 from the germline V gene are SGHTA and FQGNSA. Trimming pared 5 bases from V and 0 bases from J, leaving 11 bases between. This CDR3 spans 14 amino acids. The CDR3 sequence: CASSPWTSSYEQYF. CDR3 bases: TGTGCCAGCAGCCCCTGGACAAGCTCCTACGAGCAGTACTTC.

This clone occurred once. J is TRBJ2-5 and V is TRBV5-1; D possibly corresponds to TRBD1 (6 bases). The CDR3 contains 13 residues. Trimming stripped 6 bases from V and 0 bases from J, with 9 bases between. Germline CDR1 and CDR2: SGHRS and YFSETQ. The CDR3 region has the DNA TGCGCCAGCAACCGGGACAACCAAGAGACCCAGTACTTC. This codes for CASNRDNQETQYF. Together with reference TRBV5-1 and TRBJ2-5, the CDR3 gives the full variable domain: KAGVTQTPRYLIKTRGQQVTLSCSPISGHRSVSWYQQTPGQGLQFLFEYFSETQRNKGNFPGRFSGRQFSNSRSEMNVSTLELGDSALYLCASNRDNQETQYFGPGTRLLVL.

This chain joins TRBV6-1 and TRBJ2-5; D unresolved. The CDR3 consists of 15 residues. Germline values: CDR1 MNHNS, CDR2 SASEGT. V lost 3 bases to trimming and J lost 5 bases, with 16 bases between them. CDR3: CASSDHPGPKETQYF. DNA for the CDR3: TGTGCCAGCAGTGACCACCCCGGGCCCAAGGAGACCCAGTACTTC.

The CDR3 here is CASSPRTMQGSGNTIYF. The CDR3 bases are TGTGCCAGCAGCCCCCGGACAATGCAGGGATCCGGAAACACCATATATTTT. The chain employs TRBV5-5 and TRBJ1-3, with D perhaps TRBD1 (5 bases). Per germline, CDR1 SGHKS and CDR2 YYEKEE (reference sequence). The CDR3 runs 17 residues. The V end was cut by 4 bases, the J end by 4 bases, with 21 bases between.

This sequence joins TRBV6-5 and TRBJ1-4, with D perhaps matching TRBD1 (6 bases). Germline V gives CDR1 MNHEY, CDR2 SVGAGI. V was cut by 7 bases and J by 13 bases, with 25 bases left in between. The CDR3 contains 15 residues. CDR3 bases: TGTGCCAGCACTCCACGGACAGCCTCAAGGGGTAGACTGTTTTTT. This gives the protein CASTPRTASRGRLFF.

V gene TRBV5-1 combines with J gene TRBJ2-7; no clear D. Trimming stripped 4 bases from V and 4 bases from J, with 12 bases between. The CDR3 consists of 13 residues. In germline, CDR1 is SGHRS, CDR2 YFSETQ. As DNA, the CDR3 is TGCGCCAGCAGCCCTCAGGTACTTTACGAGCAGTACTTC. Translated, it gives CASSPQVLYEQYF.

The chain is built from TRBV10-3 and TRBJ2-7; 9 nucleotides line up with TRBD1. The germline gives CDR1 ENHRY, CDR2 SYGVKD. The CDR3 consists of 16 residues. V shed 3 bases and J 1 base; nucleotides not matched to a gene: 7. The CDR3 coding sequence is TGTGCCATCAGTGAAACGACCGGGACAGGGTCCTACGAGCAGTACTTC. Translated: CAISETTGTGSYEQYF.

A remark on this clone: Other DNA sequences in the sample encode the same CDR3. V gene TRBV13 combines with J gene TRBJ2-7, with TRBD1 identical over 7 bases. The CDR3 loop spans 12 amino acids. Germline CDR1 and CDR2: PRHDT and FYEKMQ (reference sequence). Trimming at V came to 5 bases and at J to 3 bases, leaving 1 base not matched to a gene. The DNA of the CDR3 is TGTGCCAGCAGCCGACAGGGCTACGAGCAGTACTTC. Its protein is CASSRQGYEQYF.

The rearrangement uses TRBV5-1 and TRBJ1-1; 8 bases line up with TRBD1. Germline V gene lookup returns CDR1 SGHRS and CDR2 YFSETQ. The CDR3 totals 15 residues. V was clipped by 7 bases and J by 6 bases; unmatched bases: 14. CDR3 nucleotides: TGCGCCAGCCGAGTTAGGACAGGGTATATTGCTGAAGCTTTCTTT. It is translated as CASRVRTGYIAEAFF.

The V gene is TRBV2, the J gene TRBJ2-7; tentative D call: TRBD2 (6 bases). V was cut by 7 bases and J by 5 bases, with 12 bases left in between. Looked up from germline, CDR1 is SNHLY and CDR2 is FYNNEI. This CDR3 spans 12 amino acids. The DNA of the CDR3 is TGTGCCAGCACACGGGAGCGGGACGAGCAGTACTTC. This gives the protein CASTRERDEQYF.

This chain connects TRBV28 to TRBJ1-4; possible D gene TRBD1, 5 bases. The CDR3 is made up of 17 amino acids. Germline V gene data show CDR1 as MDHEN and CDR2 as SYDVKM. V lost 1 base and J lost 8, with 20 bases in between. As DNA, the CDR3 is TGTGCCAGCAGTTTATCGGGACTCTCCAATTCTGGAGAAAAACTGTTTTTT. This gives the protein CASSLSGLSNSGEKLFF. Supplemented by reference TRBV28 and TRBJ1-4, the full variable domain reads DVKVTQSSRYLVKRTGEKVFLECVQDMDHENMFWYRQDPGLGLRLIYFSYDVKMKEKGDIPEGYSVSREKKERFSLILESASTNQTSMYLCASSLSGLSNSGEKLFFGSGTQLSVL.

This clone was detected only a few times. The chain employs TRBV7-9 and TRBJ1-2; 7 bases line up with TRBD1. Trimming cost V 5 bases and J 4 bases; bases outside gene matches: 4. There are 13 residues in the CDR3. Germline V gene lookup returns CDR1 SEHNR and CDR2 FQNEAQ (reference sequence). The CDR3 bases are TGTGCCAGCAGCCCAAGGGACAGCTATGGCTACACCTTC. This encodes CASSPRDSYGYTF. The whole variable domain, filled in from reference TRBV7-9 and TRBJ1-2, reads DTGVSQNPRHKITKRGQNVTFRCDPISEHNRLYWYRQTLGQGPEFLTYFQNEAQLEKSRLLSDRFSAERPKGSFSTLEIQRTEQGDSAMYLCASSPRDSYGYTFGSGTRLTVV.

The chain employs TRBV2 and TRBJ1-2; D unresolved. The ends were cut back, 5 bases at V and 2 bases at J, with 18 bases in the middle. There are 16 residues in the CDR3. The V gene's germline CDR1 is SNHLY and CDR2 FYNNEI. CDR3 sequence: CASSLKVLAGNYGYTF. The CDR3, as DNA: TGTGCCAGCAGTTTAAAAGTTCTCGCGGGGAACTATGGCTACACCTTC.

CDR3 in DNA: TGTGCCAGCAGTTTTGGGCTAAAGGGGACCCAGTACTTC. Its protein is CASSFGLKGTQYF. V gene TRBV27 combines with J gene TRBJ2-5; D remains ambiguous. The germline V gene encodes CDR1 MNHEY and CDR2 SMNVEV (reference sequence). V dropped 3 bases and J dropped 7 bases, with 12 bases sitting between them. The CDR3 sequence is 13 residues long.

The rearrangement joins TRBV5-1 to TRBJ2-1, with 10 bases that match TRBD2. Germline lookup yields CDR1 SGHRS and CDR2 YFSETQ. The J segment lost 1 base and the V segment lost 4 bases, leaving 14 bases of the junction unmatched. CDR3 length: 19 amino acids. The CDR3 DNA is TGCGCCAGCAGCCCCCGGGCTAGCGGGAGAGTGGGGTCCTACAATGAGCAGTTCTTC. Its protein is CASSPRASGRVGSYNEQFF.